Listed below are T cell receptor beta chains from one sample, sequenced in a study of CD8 T cells in Susac syndrome. TCRdb re-analysed the immunoSEQ multiplex PCR reads in MiXCR, keeping a single row per CDR3 protein. The sample records some 300,000 distinct CDR3 sequences, approximately 85% being singletons. The source material was CD8+ T cells from PBMCs. The receptors come from a human donor with multiple sclerosis. Each CDR3 is given with its conserved first and last residue. Fields, in order: J gene, CDR3 length, V gene, D gene, clone size, CDR3 protein, CDR3 DNA. A D gene is named only where the DNA matches it firmly. The listing skips clone size in some rows; elsewhere it reads once, few, many or a size class.

TRBJ2-4 | 14 | TRBV4-3 | NA | NA | CASSLSRDLDIQYF | TGCGCCAGCAGCCTTTCCAGGGATTTGGACATTCAGTACTTC
TRBJ2-1 | 14 | TRBV5-1 | TRBD2 | NA | CASGLAGGYTEQFF | TGCGCCAGCGGACTAGCGGGAGGGTACACTGAGCAGTTCTTC
TRBJ1-2 | 15 | TRBV7-9 | NA | once | CASSLYSHEGGGYTF | TGTGCCAGCAGCTTATATTCACACGAAGGAGGGGGCTACACCTTC
TRBJ1-4 | 17 | TRBV24-1 | NA | NA | CATSESSRTDSNEKLFF | TGTGCCACCAGTGAGTCCTCCCGGACAGATTCTAATGAAAAACTGTTTTTT
TRBJ1-1 | 13 | TRBV5-6 | NA | NA | CASSLERSFEAFF | TGTGCCAGCAGCCTAGAGAGGAGTTTTGAAGCTTTCTTT
TRBJ2-7 | 16 | TRBV7-9 | NA | NA | CASSLVTGASSYEQYF | TGTGCCAGCAGCTTAGTGACGGGGGCCAGCTCCTACGAGCAGTACTTC
TRBJ2-1 | 13 | TRBV6-2/TRBV6-3 | NA | NA | CASSYRSEVEQFF | TGTGCCAGCAGTTATCGATCCGAGGTAGAGCAGTTCTTC
TRBJ2-1 | 20 | TRBV3-1 | TRBD2 | NA | CASSQVGLAGVTAAVREQFF | TGTGCCAGCAGCCAAGTCGGACTAGCGGGAGTTACGGCCGCTGTCAGGGAGCAGTTCTTC
TRBJ2-7 | 12 | TRBV20-1 | NA | NA | CSARALGYEQYF | TGCAGTGCTAGAGCGCTGGGCTACGAGCAGTACTTC
TRBJ2-5 | 15 | TRBV6-2/TRBV6-3 | TRBD1 | NA | CASSWTGGWGETQYF | TGTGCCAGCAGTTGGACAGGGGGCTGGGGAGAGACCCAGTACTTC
TRBJ2-5 | 13 | TRBV30 | NA | NA | CAFGGAYQETQYF | TGTGCCTTTGGGGGGGCGTACCAAGAGACCCAGTACTTC
TRBJ2-4 | 15 | TRBV28 | NA | once | CASSLLTARSDIQYF | TGTGCCAGCAGTTTATTAACAGCGCGATCTGACATTCAGTACTTC
TRBJ2-5 | 13 | TRBV28 | TRBD1 | once | CASSLGQGPSQYF | TGTGCCAGCAGTTTAGGACAGGGACCTTCCCAGTACTTC
TRBJ1-3 | 17 | TRBV20-1 | NA | NA | CSARDLEYGISGNTIYF | TGCAGTGCTAGAGATCTGGAGTACGGAATCTCTGGAAACACCATATATTTT
TRBJ2-2 | 21 | TRBV5-1 | TRBD2 | NA | CASSSDLTGLAGTANTGELFF | TGCGCCAGCAGCTCGGACCTGACGGGACTAGCGGGAACAGCGAACACCGGGGAGCTGTTTTTT
TRBJ2-1 | 18 | TRBV1 | NA | once | CTSSQGCSVAGGPNEQFF | TGCACCAGCAGCCAAGGGTGTTCAGTAGCGGGAGGCCCCAATGAGCAGTTCTTC
TRBJ2-7 | 15 | TRBV6-2/TRBV6-3 | TRBD1 | once | CASGHPEDRGSEQYF | TGTGCCAGCGGGCATCCCGAGGACAGGGGTAGCGAGCAGTACTTC
TRBJ1-2 | 13 | TRBV19 | NA | NA | CASVGGYNYGYTF | TGTGCCAGCGTGGGGGGTTATAACTATGGCTACACCTTC
TRBJ1-1 | 17 | TRBV4-3 | NA | NA | CASSQDSPGQMNTEAFF | TGCGCCAGCAGCCAAGATAGCCCAGGACAGATGAACACTGAAGCTTTCTTT
TRBJ2-1 | 13 | TRBV29-1 | NA | NA | CSGQEGSYNEQFF | TGCAGCGGCCAGGAGGGATCCTACAATGAGCAGTTCTTC
TRBJ2-1 | 11 | TRBV7-9 | NA | NA | CASKAGNEQFF | TGTGCCAGCAAGGCGGGCAATGAGCAGTTCTTC
TRBJ2-7 | 14 | TRBV28 | NA | NA | CASSFGTAGYEQYF | TGTGCCAGCAGTTTCGGGACAGCGGGCTACGAGCAGTACTTC
TRBJ2-1 | 17 | TRBV7-2 | TRBD2 | NA | CASRITGLAGAGNEQFF | TGTGCCAGCAGAATAACGGGACTAGCGGGAGCAGGTAATGAGCAGTTCTTC
TRBJ2-1 | 15 | TRBV28 | NA | once | CASSLSVKDYNEQFF | TGTGCCAGCAGTTTATCCGTGAAGGACTACAATGAGCAGTTCTTC
TRBJ2-3 | 16 | TRBV5-6 | NA | NA | CASSTFPGRGADTQYF | TGTGCCAGCAGCACCTTCCCAGGGAGGGGGGCAGATACGCAGTATTTT
TRBJ1-1 | 16 | TRBV19 | NA | NA | CASTTWNTPMNTEAFF | TGTGCCAGTACCACCTGGAATACACCCATGAACACTGAAGCTTTCTTT
TRBJ2-3 | 12 | TRBV27 | NA | NA | CASSLGGGTQYF | TGTGCCAGCAGTTTAGGGGGCGGTACGCAGTATTTT
TRBJ1-4 | 13 | TRBV12-3/TRBV12-4 | NA | NA | CASSFVSSEKLFF | TGTGCCAGCAGTTTTGTTTCCTCGGAAAAACTGTTTTTT
TRBJ1-2 | 16 | TRBV9 | NA | NA | CASSVDSDGNGYGYTF | TGTGCCAGCAGCGTAGATTCAGACGGAAACGGCTATGGCTACACCTTC
TRBJ1-1 | 15 | TRBV3-1 | NA | NA | CASSQDRQGKPEAFF | TGTGCCAGCAGCCAAGATAGGCAGGGTAAACCTGAAGCTTTCTTT
TRBJ2-1 | 13 | TRBV2 | TRBD2 | NA | CARLAGPGDEQFF | TGTGCCAGACTAGCGGGGCCTGGGGATGAGCAGTTCTTC
TRBJ1-5 | 12 | TRBV20-1 | NA | NA | CSARTEYQPQHF | TGCAGTGCTAGAACTGAGTATCAGCCCCAGCATTTT
TRBJ2-7 | 14 | TRBV2 | NA | NA | CASTLSGSSYEQYF | TGTGCCAGCACCCTCAGCGGCAGCTCCTACGAGCAGTACTTC
TRBJ2-7 | 17 | TRBV20-1 | NA | NA | CSARDPARLKGAYEQYF | TGCAGTGCTAGAGATCCCGCCAGGTTAAAAGGAGCCTACGAGCAGTACTTC
TRBJ2-3 | 17 | TRBV4-1 | TRBD2 | NA | CASSQDSAGGGTDTQYF | TGCGCCAGCAGCCAAGATTCGGCGGGGGGGGGTACAGATACGCAGTATTTT
TRBJ1-5 | 17 | TRBV4-1 | NA | NA | CASSQEGGRINNQPQHF | TGCGCCAGCAGCCAAGAGGGGGGGCGGATCAATAATCAGCCCCAGCATTTT
TRBJ2-7 | 13 | TRBV28 | NA | NA | CASVGGESYEQYF | TGTGCCAGCGTAGGGGGGGAATCCTACGAGCAGTACTTC
TRBJ1-2 | 15 | TRBV24-1 | NA | once | CATSDNAGIFYGYTF | TGTGCCACCAGTGATAATGCAGGAATTTTCTATGGCTACACCTTC
TRBJ2-1 | 16 | TRBV9 | NA | NA | CASSLHRDNPYNEQFF | TGTGCCAGCAGCCTCCATCGGGACAACCCCTACAATGAGCAGTTCTTC
TRBJ1-2 | 11 | TRBV9 | NA | NA | CASSPLDGYTF | TGTGCCAGCAGCCCCCTCGACGGCTACACCTTC
TRBJ2-7 | 15 | TRBV6-5 | NA | NA | CASSSFGARRGEQYF | TGTGCCAGCAGTTCCTTCGGGGCGCGTCGAGGCGAGCAGTACTTC
TRBJ2-7 | 13 | TRBV5-4 | NA | NA | CASSPPSGRAQYF | TGTGCCAGCAGCCCCCCCAGCGGCCGAGCGCAGTACTTC